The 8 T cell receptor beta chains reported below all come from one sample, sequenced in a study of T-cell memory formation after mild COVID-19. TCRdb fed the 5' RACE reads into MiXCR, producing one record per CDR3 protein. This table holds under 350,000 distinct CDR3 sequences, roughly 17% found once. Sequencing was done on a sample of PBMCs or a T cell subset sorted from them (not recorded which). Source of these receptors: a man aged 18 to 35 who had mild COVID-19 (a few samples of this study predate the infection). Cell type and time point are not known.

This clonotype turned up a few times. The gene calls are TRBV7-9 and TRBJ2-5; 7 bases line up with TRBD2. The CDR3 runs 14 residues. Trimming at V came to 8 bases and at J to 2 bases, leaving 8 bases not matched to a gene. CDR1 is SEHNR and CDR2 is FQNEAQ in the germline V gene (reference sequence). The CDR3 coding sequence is TGTGCCAGCGGACCAACGGGGGGACAAGAGACCCAGTACTTC. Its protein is CASGPTGGQETQYF.

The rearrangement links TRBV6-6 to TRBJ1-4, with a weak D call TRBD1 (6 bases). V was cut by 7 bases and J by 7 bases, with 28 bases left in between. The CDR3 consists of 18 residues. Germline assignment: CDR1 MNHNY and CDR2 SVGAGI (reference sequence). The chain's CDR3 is CASTSAGSGGQWGEKLFF. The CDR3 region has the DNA TGTGCCAGCACCTCCGCAGGATCTGGGGGGCAGTGGGGTGAAAAACTGTTTTTT.

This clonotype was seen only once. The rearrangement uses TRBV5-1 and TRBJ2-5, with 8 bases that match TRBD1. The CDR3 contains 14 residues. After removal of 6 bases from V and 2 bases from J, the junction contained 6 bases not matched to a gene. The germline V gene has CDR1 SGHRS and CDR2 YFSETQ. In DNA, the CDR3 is TGCGCCAGCACCAGACAGGGGAGGCAAGAGACCCAGTACTTC. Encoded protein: CASTRQGRQETQYF.

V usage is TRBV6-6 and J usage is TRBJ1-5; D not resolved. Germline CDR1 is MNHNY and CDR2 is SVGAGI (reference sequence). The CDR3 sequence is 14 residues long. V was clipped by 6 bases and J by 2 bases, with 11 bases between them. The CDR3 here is CASSDTYGNQPQHF. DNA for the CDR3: TGTGCCAGCAGCGACACTTATGGCAATCAGCCCCAGCATTTT.

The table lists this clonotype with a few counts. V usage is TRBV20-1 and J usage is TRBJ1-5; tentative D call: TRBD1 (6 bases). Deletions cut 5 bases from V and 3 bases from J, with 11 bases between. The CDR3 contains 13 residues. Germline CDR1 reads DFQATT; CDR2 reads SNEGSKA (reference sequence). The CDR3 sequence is CSAPGHSNQPQHF. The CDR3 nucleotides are TGCAGTGCTCCGGGACATTCCAATCAGCCCCAGCATTTT.

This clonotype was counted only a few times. DNA for the CDR3: TGCGCCAGCAATCAGGGGACACAGGTGGATACGCAGTATTTT. Its translation: CASNQGTQVDTQYF. The V and J genes are TRBV5-1 and TRBJ2-3; the D gene is possibly TRBD1 (6 bases). The CDR3 contains 14 residues. The ends were cut back, 6 bases at V and 6 bases at J, with 17 bases in the middle. Germline CDR1 SGHRS, CDR2 YFSETQ.

CDR3: CASSPAAGQGTYEQYF. CDR3 coding DNA: TGTGCCAGCAGCCCTGCGGCAGGACAGGGCACCTACGAGCAGTACTTC. This chain uses TRBV4-2 with TRBJ2-7; 8 bases fit TRBD1. CDR1 and CDR2 (germline): LGHNA, YNFKEQ. J lost 2 bases, V lost 4 bases, and 10 bases had no gene match. The CDR3 has 16 amino acids.

In nucleotides, the CDR3 is TGCAGCGCCCGTGATGGGGGCTGGAATGAGCAGTTCTTC. The encoded protein is CSARDGGWNEQFF. The chain uses TRBV29-1 and TRBJ2-1; weak D call: TRBD1 (6 bases). CDR3 size: 13 residues. V was trimmed by 7 bases and J by 7 bases, leaving 17 bases between them. The germline CDR1 and CDR2 sequences are SQVTM and ANQGSEA.